What follows are 16 T cell receptor beta chains derived from one specimen sequenced in a study of T cell responses to AZD1222 COVID-19 vaccine. Profiled with immunoSEQ multiplex PCR; TCRdb holds only in-frame clones, not every one. Found here are some 99,000 clones, over 75% of them singletons; the top ten hold roughly 13%. Sample: peripheral blood, taken on day 0 of MenACWY control vaccination. All receptors derive from an adult in good health.

V gene TRBV4-2 combines with J gene TRBJ2-1; 9 bases match TRBD2. Losses at the gene ends were 4 bases for V and 5 bases for J; bases not matched to a gene: 6. Germline V gene sequence: CDR1 LGHNA, CDR2 YNFKEQ. The CDR3 consists of 15 residues. CDR3 residues: CASSPGTSWDNEQFF. CDR3 nucleotides: TGTGCCAGCAGCCCCGGGACTAGCTGGGACAATGAGCAGTTCTTC.

V gene TRBV7-2 combines with J gene TRBJ2-1; unclear D gene. Trimming shortened V by 1 base and J by 12 bases, and 7 bases separated the two germline ends. CDR1 SGHTA and CDR2 FQGNSA come from the germline V gene. The CDR3 covers 11 residues. CDR3 nucleotide sequence: TGTGCCAGCAGCTTAGAAACCGGGCAGTTCTTC. Amino acid sequence: CASSLETGQFF.

This chain uses TRBV7-8 with TRBJ2-7, with D perhaps TRBD2 (6 bases). This CDR3 is 12 amino acids long. V shed 5 bases and J shed 6 bases, with 11 bases lying between them. Germline CDR1 reads SGHVS; CDR2 reads FQNEAQ. The CDR3 DNA sequence: TGTGCCAGCAGCCTAACTAGCACCGAGCAGTACTTC. Its translation: CASSLTSTEQYF.

The chain uses TRBV9 and TRBJ2-7, with D possibly matching TRBD1 (6 bases). This CDR3 has 16 amino acids. Germline CDR1 is SGDLS and CDR2 is YYNGEE. V lost 0 bases to trimming and J lost 2 bases, with 15 bases between them. The CDR3 loop is CASSVAGDTLTYEQYF. The CDR3 DNA reads as TGTGCCAGCAGCGTAGCCGGGGACACCCTCACCTACGAGCAGTACTTC.

CDR3 in DNA: TGTGCCAGCAGCTCCCAGGTAGATCAGCCCCAGCATTTT. Protein product: CASSSQVDQPQHF. The chain is built from TRBV7-9 and TRBJ1-5, with D unresolved. Trimming removed 4 bases from V and 5 bases from J, with 9 bases in between. This CDR3 is built from 13 residues. CDR1 SEHNR and CDR2 FQNEAQ come from the germline V gene (reference sequence).

This clone has only a few counts. The V call is TRBV14, the J call TRBJ1-2; D not certain. V was cut by 1 base and J by 7 bases, with 16 bases left in between. Germline lookup yields CDR1 SGHDN and CDR2 FVKESK. This CDR3 is built from 15 residues. The CDR3 is CASSQGEGRIFGYTF. CDR3 nucleotide sequence: TGTGCCAGCAGCCAAGGCGAGGGAAGGATCTTTGGCTACACCTTC.

The chain employs TRBV4-3 and TRBJ1-2; D call uncertain. The V gene lost 0 bases and the J gene lost 8 bases, with 16 bases spanning the gap. Germline V lookup: CDR1 LGHNA, CDR2 YSLEER. This CDR3 has 15 residues. In DNA, the CDR3 is TGCGCCAGCAGCCAAGATCTAGGGCTTTCTAGGGGCTACACCTTC. Translation: CASSQDLGLSRGYTF.

J is TRBJ1-5 and V is TRBV4-3; D is possibly TRBD1 (5 bases). This CDR3 is built from 15 residues. The V end was cut by 0 bases, the J end by 7 bases, with 13 bases between. Germline values: CDR1 LGHNA, CDR2 YSLEER. This CDR3 reads CASSQDGRAQQPQHF. CDR3 DNA sequence: TGCGCCAGCAGCCAAGATGGCAGGGCGCAACAGCCCCAGCATTTT.

The V call is TRBV2, the J call TRBJ2-1, with TRBD2 matching 8 bases. V was pared by 0 bases and J by 0 bases, with 16 bases of the junction left unmatched. The germline V gene has CDR1 SNHLY and CDR2 FYNNEI. CDR3 length: 21 amino acids. CDR3 bases: TGTGCCAGCAGTGAAGCGTGGAATGCTCGGGAGGGACAAAGCTCCTACAATGAGCAGTTCTTC. Translating it yields CASSEAWNAREGQSSYNEQFF. The variable domain in full, completed from reference TRBV2 and TRBJ2-1, reads EPEVTQTPSHQVTQMGQEVILRCVPISNHLYFYWYRQILGQKVEFLVSFYNNEISEKSEIFDDQFSVERPDGSNFTLKIRSTKLEDSAMYFCASSEAWNAREGQSSYNEQFFGPGTRLTVL.

The chain uses TRBV3-1 (or the pseudogene TRBV3-2) and TRBJ1-3; D might be TRBD1 (5 bases). CDR3 length equals 17 residues. Germline CDR1 reads LGHDT; CDR2 reads YNNKEL (reference sequence). Deletions cut 1 base from V and 4 bases from J, with 17 bases between. The CDR3 reads CASSQVSRGAAGNTIYF. The CDR3 region has the DNA TGTGCCAGCAGCCAAGTTTCGAGGGGCGCGGCAGGAAACACCATATATTTT.

The CDR3 loop is CAGRQNQETQYF. CDR3 nucleotide sequence: TGTGCCGGAAGACAGAATCAAGAGACCCAGTACTTC. This sequence joins TRBV2 and TRBJ2-5, with a weak D call TRBD1 (5 bases). V was cut by 11 bases and J by 2 bases, with 12 bases left in between. This CDR3 is built from 12 residues. Germline lookup yields CDR1 SNHLY and CDR2 FYNNEI.

Here the CDR3 DNA reads TGTGCCACCAGCAGGCGGGTGAACACTGAAGCTTTCTTT. The encoded protein is CATSRRVNTEAFF. The chain carries TRBV15 and TRBJ1-1; D is ambiguous. The V gene lost 3 bases and the J gene lost 0 bases, with 5 bases spanning the gap. Germline CDR1 and CDR2: LNHNV and YYDKDF (reference sequence). CDR3 length: 13 residues.

J is TRBJ2-7 and V is TRBV7-2, with 10 nucleotides matching TRBD1. CDR3 size: 14 residues. Trimming took 1 base from V and 5 from J; bases not matched to a gene: 2. CDR1 SGHTA and CDR2 FQGNSA come from the germline V gene. The CDR3 DNA reads as TGTGCCAGCAGCTTAGGGACAGGGGGGCACGAGCAGTACTTC. Amino acid sequence: CASSLGTGGHEQYF.

This clone was counted only a few times. V and J are TRBV9 and TRBJ1-6, with D possibly being TRBD1 (5 bases). This CDR3 spans 14 amino acids. V shed 0 bases and J shed 11 bases, with 12 bases lying between them. CDR1 is SGDLS, CDR2 YYNGEE, per germline. In nucleotides, the CDR3 is TGTGCCAGCAGCGTAGCACCCAGGGTGGCACCCCTCCACTTT. Translation gives CASSVAPRVAPLHF.

The chain couples TRBV7-3 to TRBJ2-3, with TRBD1 identical over 8 bases. This CDR3 is built from 16 residues. V gave up 1 base and J gave up 3 bases; unmatched junction bases: 6. The germline V gene encodes CDR1 SGHTA and CDR2 FQGTGA. The CDR3 coding sequence is TGTGCCAGCAGCTTAAACACAGGGGGACGGACAGATACGCAGTATTTT. This codes for CASSLNTGGRTDTQYF.

The genes are TRBV29-1 and TRBJ1-5; 10 bases agree with TRBD1. The trim removed 7 bases at V and 6 bases at J, leaving 6 bases unmatched. The CDR3 runs to 13 residues. Germline V gene lookup returns CDR1 SQVTM and CDR2 ANQGSEA. Written as DNA, the CDR3 is TGCAGCGCCGGGACAGGGGCGGGTCAGCCCCAGCATTTT. Translation gives CSAGTGAGQPQHF.